A selection of T cell receptor beta chains follows, all from one sample in a study of blood T cells in healthy people across ages. MiXCR, applied by TCRdb to the 5' RACE reads, yields one record per CDR3 protein. The data hold more than 1,400,000 distinct CDR3 sequences, with 42% observed a single time. The sample was blood. These receptors all stem from a woman aged 18 to 35 in good health. Each CDR3 is given with its conserved first and last residue. The D gene is left open where the match is weak. Clone size, where shown, is once, few, many, or a class for clones that have expanded.

TRBD2	NA	TRBV5-1	TRBJ2-1	TGCGCCAGCACACCTGGTGGACTAGCCGTGAATGAGCAGTTCTTC	CASTPGGLAVNEQFF
TRBD1	NA	TRBV10-3	TRBJ2-7	TGTGCCATCAGACCGGGACAGGGGAACCACGAGCAGTACTTC	CAIRPGQGNHEQYF
NA	NA	TRBV24-1	TRBJ1-2	TGTGCCACCATTGGTCCGGGCTCCAACTATGGCTACACCTTC	CATIGPGSNYGYTF
TRBD1	few	TRBV27	TRBJ2-3	TGTGCCAGCAGTTTACAGGGGGCACGGACAGATACGCAGTATTTT	CASSLQGARTDTQYF
TRBD2	NA	TRBV9	TRBJ2-1	TGTGCCAGCAGCCTCCGGGGGGGCCTGAATGAGCAGTTCTTC	CASSLRGGLNEQFF
NA	NA	TRBV6-5	TRBJ2-5	TGTGCCAGCAGCCGCGAGACTATCGGGGCTCTAGAGACCCAGTACTTC	CASSRETIGALETQYF
TRBD2	few	TRBV10-3	TRBJ2-1	TGTGCCATCAACCCGACTAGCGGGGGGCGTGGTGAGCAGTTCTTC	CAINPTSGGRGEQFF
NA	NA	TRBV6-1	TRBJ1-2	TGTGCCAGCAGTGAAGCAGCCCAGGGTTATTATGGCTACACCTTC	CASSEAAQGYYGYTF
TRBD1	NA	TRBV6-6	TRBJ1-2	TGTGCCAGCACCAATGAACCGAGCAGACAGGGGGCGGGTGGCTACACCTTC	CASTNEPSRQGAGGYTF
NA	NA	TRBV4-1	TRBJ1-6	TGCGCCAGCAGCCCCTCACAGGGCTCGGATTCACCCCTCCACTTT	CASSPSQGSDSPLHF
NA	few	TRBV4-2	TRBJ2-7	TGTGCCAGCAGCCAAGACGTGGGCAGGGATTACGAGCAGTACTTC	CASSQDVGRDYEQYF
NA	NA	TRBV5-1	TRBJ2-7	TGCGCCAGCACTCAGCTTTGGGGGGACGAGCAGTACTTC	CASTQLWGDEQYF
TRBD2	NA	TRBV10-2	TRBJ2-1	TGCGCCAGCAGTGGTAGCGGGAACTCCTACAATGAGCAGTTCTTC	CASSGSGNSYNEQFF
NA	NA	TRBV20-1	TRBJ1-1	TGCAGTGCGCCTAAGGGGGTGGGGGACACTGAAGCTTTCTTT	CSAPKGVGDTEAFF
TRBD2	few	TRBV4-1	TRBJ2-5	TGCGCCAGCAGCGGGGGGGAATACAGCGGGACCCAGTACTTC	CASSGGEYSGTQYF
NA	NA	TRBV7-2	TRBJ1-1	TGTGCCAGCAGCTACAACCCAGGGAACACTGAAGCTTTCTTT	CASSYNPGNTEAFF
NA	NA	TRBV5-1	TRBJ1-1	TGCGCCAGCAGCTTGGGGGAGGTAGCGGGGGAGACTGAAGCTTTCTTT	CASSLGEVAGETEAFF
NA	NA	TRBV3-1	TRBJ1-3	TGTGCCAGCACCGGACAGACCTTTTCTGGAAACACCATATATTTT	CASTGQTFSGNTIYF
NA	few	TRBV7-9	TRBJ2-1	TGTGCCAGCAGCTCGGTTGCGGCTAGCGTTAACAATGAGCAGTTCTTC	CASSSVAASVNNEQFF
NA	NA	TRBV10-3	TRBJ2-7	TGTGCCATCAGTGAGTCGACGAGCCTCTACGAGCAGTACTTC	CAISESTSLYEQYF
TRBD2	few	TRBV20-1	TRBJ2-1	TGCAGTGCTAGACCTGGGACTAGCGGGGGAAATGAGCAGTTCTTC	CSARPGTSGGNEQFF
TRBD1	NA	TRBV5-1	TRBJ1-1	TGCGCCAGTGCAGGGGACAGGGGGCTGATGAACACTGAAGCTTTCTTT	CASAGDRGLMNTEAFF
NA	NA	TRBV6-5	TRBJ2-7	TGTGCCAGCAGTTTTCGCGACCAGGGGATGTACGAGCAGTACTTC	CASSFRDQGMYEQYF
NA	NA	TRBV6-1	TRBJ2-2	TGTGCCAGCAGCGCTGTGAACACCGGGGAGCTGTTTTTT	CASSAVNTGELFF
NA	NA	TRBV11-2	TRBJ1-1	TGTGCCAGCAGACGTGACGGTCTATGGACTGAAGCTTTCTTT	CASRRDGLWTEAFF
TRBD2	NA	TRBV4-2	TRBJ2-2	TGTGCCAGCAGCCAAGATAAAAGCGGGAGTACCGGGGAGCTGTTTTTT	CASSQDKSGSTGELFF
NA	NA	TRBV7-9	TRBJ1-4	TGTGCCAGCAGCCAAACAGGGTTTAATGAAAAACTGTTTTTT	CASSQTGFNEKLFF
NA	few	TRBV20-1	TRBJ2-1	TGCAGTGCTAGAGACCCAACTTTCGGCACCTACAATGAGCAGTTCTTC	CSARDPTFGTYNEQFF
NA	few	TRBV20-1	TRBJ2-7	TGCAGTGCGGTGGGCTTTGAGCGAGCCTACGAGCAGTACTTC	CSAVGFERAYEQYF